The present TCR beta chain was sequenced within a study of radiotherapy plus CTLA-4 blockade in lung cancer. Background on the study: Of all patients, around 20% responded objectively and approximately 29% showed disease control.

This CDR3 is 16 amino acids long. Per germline, CDR1 SGHRS and CDR2 YFSETQ. General study findings and limits: Alongside interferon-beta, early blood T cell clone dynamics were reportedly the best predictor of response. Radiotherapy plus ipilimumab was followed by expansion in blood of tumor-derived TCR clones.

Regarding this clone: Its antigen is as yet unknown. Mismatch with germline at one junction end may stem from a read error. Other DNA sequences in the same sample also yield this CDR3.

People whose metastatic non-small-cell lung cancer was chemo-refractory got focal radiation along with CTLA-4 blockade by ipilimumab. Libraries were prepared by immunoSEQ multiplex PCR; TCRdb keeps only in-frame clonotypes and omits some of them. The sample yields roughly 97,000 clones, about 70% seen once. The genes are TRBV5-1 and TRBJ2-2; TRBD1 agrees at 10 bases. This specimen consisted of peripheral blood, obtained from a patient treated with radiotherapy plus ipilimumab. The sequence was collected from a human donor with non-small cell lung cancer who had a partial response to radiotherapy plus ipilimumab. Some clones in this sample may be carry-over from other donors' samples. CDR3 nucleotides: TGCGCCAGCAGCTTGGAGGGACAGGGGAACACCGGGGAGCTGTTTTTC. Amino acids: CASSLEGQGNTGELFF.